The 12 T cell receptor beta chains reported below all come from one sample, sequenced in a study of T cells in Graves' hyperthyroidism and ophthalmopathy. RNA transcripts were the template for amplifying TCR beta CDR3 regions. TCR CDR3 underwent first-round RT-PCR with the HTBI primer set. TCRdb re-called the multiplex PCR reads through MiXCR, storing one row per CDR3 protein. The profile covers some 350,000 distinct CDR3 sequences, with 20% to 25% appearing a single time and 70% to 75% taken by the ten largest. Input material: blood. These receptors all stem from a man aged 50 to 60 with Graves' hyperthyroidism.

With respect to this clonotype: It may be a read error: a sequence one base away is much more abundant. CDR3 in amino acids: CASRVLAGGSNEQFF. For the CDR3, the DNA is TGTGCCAGTAGGGTACTAGCGGGAGGGAGCAATGAGCAGTTCTTC. The chain carries TRBV7-9 and TRBJ2-1, with TRBD2 matching over 13 bases. This CDR3 spans 15 amino acids. V shed 9 bases, J shed 6 bases, and the junction held 8 bases outside the gene matches. Germline loops: CDR1 SEHNR, CDR2 FQNEAQ (reference sequence).

The sample holds many counts of this clonotype. The chain has TRBV5-4 and TRBJ2-7; 12 nucleotides agree with TRBD2. V lost 0 bases and J lost 5; bases outside the gene matches: 3. Per the germline V gene, CDR1 is SGHNT and CDR2 is YYREEE (reference sequence). The CDR3 loop spans 15 amino acids. CDR3 nucleotides: TGTGCCAGCAGCTTGGGGACTAGCGGGACGGACGAGCAGTACTTC. Translated: CASSLGTSGTDEQYF.

The chain combines TRBV6-2 or TRBV6-3 with TRBJ2-4; TRBD2 matches 16 bases. Per the germline V gene, CDR1 is MNHEY and CDR2 is SVGEGT. This CDR3 is 20 amino acids long. With 5 bases clipped from V and 1 base from J, the junction kept 11 bases outside the gene matches. CDR3 amino acids: CASSPPSGLAGGPAKNIQYF. DNA for the CDR3: TGTGCCAGCAGTCCTCCTTCGGGACTAGCGGGAGGGCCGGCCAAAAACATTCAGTACTTC.

The chain is built from TRBV7-2 and TRBJ2-2, with 7 bases aligning to TRBD2. The CDR3 covers 14 residues. Trimming cost V 3 bases and J 7 bases; bases outside gene matches: 5. CDR1 SGHTA and CDR2 FQGNSA come from the germline V gene. The CDR3 sequence: CASSFGREHGELFF. The CDR3 DNA follows: TGTGCCAGCAGCTTTGGGCGGGAGCACGGGGAGCTGTTTTTT.

This chain connects TRBV11-2 to TRBJ2-5; 8 nucleotides match TRBD1. CDR1 is SGHAT, CDR2 FQNNGV, per germline. The CDR3 is made up of 16 amino acids. Losses at the gene ends were 2 bases for V and 2 bases for J; bases not matched to a gene: 7. CDR3 region: CASSLSRGLDQETQYF. As DNA, the CDR3 is TGTGCCAGCAGCTTAAGCAGGGGGCTCGATCAAGAGACCCAGTACTTC.

This clonotype was seen repeatedly, ten times or more. The CDR3 sequence: CASSFQGQNSPLHF. The CDR3 coding sequence is TGTGCCAGCAGCTTCCAGGGGCAGAATTCACCCCTCCACTTT. V usage is TRBV7-2 and J usage is TRBJ1-6; possible D gene TRBD1, 6 bases. Per the germline V gene, CDR1 is SGHTA and CDR2 is FQGNSA. CDR3 size: 14 residues. Trimming shortened V by 3 bases and J by 7 bases, and 10 bases separated the two germline ends.

V is TRBV12-5 and J is TRBJ2-3, with D maybe TRBD1 (5 bases). Germline V gene data show CDR1 as LGHNT and CDR2 as FRNRAP. Trimming pared 6 bases from V and 2 bases from J, leaving 15 bases between. This CDR3 contains 15 residues. The CDR3 is CASGLGQGVTDTQYF. CDR3 sequence (DNA): TGTGCTAGTGGGCTAGGGCAGGGTGTCACAGATACGCAGTATTTT.

V gene TRBV11-1 combines with J gene TRBJ2-5; D remains ambiguous. Germline CDR1 reads SGHAT; CDR2 reads FQDESV (reference sequence). The CDR3 is made up of 13 amino acids. Trimming took off 3 bases at V and 3 bases at J, with 8 bases between the two ends. The CDR3 nucleotides are TGTGCCAGCAGCTTTGCGGCAGAAGAGACCCAGTACTTC. Protein product: CASSFAAEETQYF.

The chain is built from TRBV6-5 and TRBJ1-5; 10 bases align to TRBD1. The CDR3 totals 15 residues. The germline CDR1 and CDR2 sequences are MNHEY and SVGAGI. After removal of 6 bases from V and 6 bases from J, the junction contained 8 bases not matched to a gene. The CDR3 reads CASSLETGGSQPQHF. Here the CDR3 DNA reads TGTGCCAGCAGCTTAGAGACAGGGGGCAGTCAGCCCCAGCATTTT.

This chain uses TRBV30 with TRBJ2-1; 7 bases agree with TRBD2. CDR1 is GTSNPN, CDR2 SVGIG, per germline (reference sequence). The CDR3 contains 14 residues. V was pared by 1 base and J by 7 bases, with 7 bases of the junction left unmatched. The CDR3 loop is CAWSGGLLRNEQFF. The CDR3 nucleotides read TGTGCCTGGAGTGGGGGACTACTCCGGAATGAGCAGTTCTTC.

This clonotype was counted between two and nine times. This chain connects TRBV19 to TRBJ2-7; 7 positions match TRBD2. The V and J ends lost 3 bases and 1 base, in that order; junction bases with no gene match: 3. The CDR3 extends over 14 amino acids. CDR1 and CDR2 from the germline V gene are LNHDA and SQIVND (reference sequence). CDR3: CASSIQGGSYEQYF. DNA of the CDR3: TGTGCCAGTAGTATCCAGGGAGGGTCCTACGAGCAGTACTTC.

V and J are TRBV11-3 and TRBJ2-6; no firm D call. Trimming pared 2 bases from V and 0 bases from J, leaving 8 bases between. The germline CDR1 and CDR2 sequences are SGHNT and YENEEA. The CDR3 consists of 16 residues. CDR3 protein: CASSLYIGSGANVLTF. In DNA form, the CDR3 reads TGTGCCAGCAGCTTATATATAGGCTCTGGGGCCAACGTCCTGACTTTC.